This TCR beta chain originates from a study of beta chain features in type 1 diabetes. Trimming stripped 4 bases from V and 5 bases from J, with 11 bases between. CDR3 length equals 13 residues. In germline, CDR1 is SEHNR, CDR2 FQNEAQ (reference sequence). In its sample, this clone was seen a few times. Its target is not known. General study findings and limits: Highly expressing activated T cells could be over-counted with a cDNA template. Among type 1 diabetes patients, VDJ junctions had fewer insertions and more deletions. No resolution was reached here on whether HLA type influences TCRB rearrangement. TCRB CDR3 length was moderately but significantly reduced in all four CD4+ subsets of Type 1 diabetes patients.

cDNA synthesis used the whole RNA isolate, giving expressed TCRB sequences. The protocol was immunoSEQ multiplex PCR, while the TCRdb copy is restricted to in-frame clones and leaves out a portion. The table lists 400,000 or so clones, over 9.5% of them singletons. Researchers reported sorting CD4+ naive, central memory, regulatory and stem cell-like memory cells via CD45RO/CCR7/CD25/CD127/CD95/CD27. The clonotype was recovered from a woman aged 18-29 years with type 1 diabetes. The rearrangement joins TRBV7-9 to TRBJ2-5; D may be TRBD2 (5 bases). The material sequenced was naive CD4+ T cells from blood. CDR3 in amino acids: CASSSVARETQYF. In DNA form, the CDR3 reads TGTGCCAGCAGCTCCGTAGCGAGGGAGACCCAGTACTTC.